This TCR beta chain was profiled in a study of blood T cell repertoires in COVID-19. Some clones are missing from TCRdb's copy, which holds only in-frame ones; the method was immunoSEQ multiplex PCR. There are more than 250,000 clones in the sample; around 90% occur only once, and approximately 5% lies in the top ten. Participant-given clinical history determined each cohort assignment. The study counted Cohort 3 donors as recovered given two negative PCRs, clearance, or symptom resolution. Trimming removed 7 bases from V and 9 bases from J, with 11 bases in between. Per the germline V gene, CDR1 is SGHNT and CDR2 is YYREEE (reference sequence). There are 11 residues in the CDR3. This clone came up once.

The sequence was obtained from a woman aged 30 to 39 who had recovered from COVID-19. The rearrangement links TRBV5-4 to TRBJ1-5; D is unresolved. Sequencing input: PBMCs or T cells enriched from blood (not recorded which). CDR3 sequence: CASFPCWPQHF. The CDR3 DNA reads as TGTGCCAGCTTTCCTTGTTGGCCCCAGCATTTT.